The T cell receptor beta chain under discussion was sequenced for a study of quantifying T cell responses using KT2 cells. About the study: TCR alpha and beta constant-region primers primed reverse transcription of RNA.

Unfractionated PBMC were spiked with known numbers of KT2 clone cells. This clonotype was observed a handful of times. Germline V CDR1 and CDR2: MNHNY, SVGAGI (reference sequence). The CDR3 has 18 residues. V shed 5 bases and J 5 bases; nucleotides not matched to a gene: 12. A single-stranded UMI oligo with SP2 sequence was ligated to cDNA 3' ends. An equimolar mix of RC1.1 and RC1.2 primed the beta chain across TRBC1 and TRBC2. One entry per CDR3 protein results from TCRdb running MiXCR on the UMI-ligation and nested PCR reads. The table has tens of thousands of distinct CDR3 sequences, approximately 10% seen once.

Sequencing input: PBMCs spiked with cells of the T cell clone KT2. V is TRBV6-6 and J is TRBJ2-2, with 12 positions matching TRBD1. This sequence originates from a human donor. In DNA, the CDR3 is TGTGCCAGCAGTACGAGTCCACCGGGACAGGGGGCGACCGGGGAGCTGTTTTTT. This gives the protein CASSTSPPGQGATGELFF.